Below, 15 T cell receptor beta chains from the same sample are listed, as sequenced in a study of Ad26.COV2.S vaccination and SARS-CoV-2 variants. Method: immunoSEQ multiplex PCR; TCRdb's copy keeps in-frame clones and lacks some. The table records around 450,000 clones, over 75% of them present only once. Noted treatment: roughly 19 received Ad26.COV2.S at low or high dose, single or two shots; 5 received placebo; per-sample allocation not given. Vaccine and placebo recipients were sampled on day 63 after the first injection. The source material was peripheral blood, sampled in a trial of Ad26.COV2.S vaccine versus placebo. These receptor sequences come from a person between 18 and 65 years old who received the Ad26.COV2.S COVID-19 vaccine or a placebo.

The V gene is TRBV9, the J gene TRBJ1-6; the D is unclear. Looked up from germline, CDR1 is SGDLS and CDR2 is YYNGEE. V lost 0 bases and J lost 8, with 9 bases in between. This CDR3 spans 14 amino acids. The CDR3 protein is CASSVDPADSPLHF. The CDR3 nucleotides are TGTGCCAGCAGCGTAGATCCAGCCGATTCACCCCTCCACTTT.

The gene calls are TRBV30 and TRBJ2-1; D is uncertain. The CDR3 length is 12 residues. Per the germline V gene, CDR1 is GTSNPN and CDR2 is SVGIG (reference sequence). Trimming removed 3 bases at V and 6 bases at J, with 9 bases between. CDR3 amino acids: CAWSLWGNEQFF. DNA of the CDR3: TGTGCCTGGAGCCTTTGGGGCAATGAGCAGTTCTTC.

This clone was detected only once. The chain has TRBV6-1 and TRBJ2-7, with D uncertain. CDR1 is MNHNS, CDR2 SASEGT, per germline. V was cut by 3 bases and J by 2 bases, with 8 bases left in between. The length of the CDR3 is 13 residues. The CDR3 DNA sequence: TGTGCCAGCAGTGACAGGCTCCCCTACGAGCAGTACTTC. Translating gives CASSDRLPYEQYF.

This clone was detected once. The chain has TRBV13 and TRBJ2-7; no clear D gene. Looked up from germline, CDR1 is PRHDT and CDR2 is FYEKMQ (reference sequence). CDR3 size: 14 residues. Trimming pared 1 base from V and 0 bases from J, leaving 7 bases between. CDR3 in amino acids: CASSLAASSYEQYF. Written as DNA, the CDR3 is TGTGCCAGCAGCTTAGCGGCCAGCTCCTACGAGCAGTACTTC.

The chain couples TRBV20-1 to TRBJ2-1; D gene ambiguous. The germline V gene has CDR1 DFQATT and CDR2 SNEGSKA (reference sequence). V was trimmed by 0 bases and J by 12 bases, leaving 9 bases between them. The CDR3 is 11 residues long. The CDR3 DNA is TGCAGTGCTAGAGAGACTCCCGGGCAGTTCTTC. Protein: CSARETPGQFF.

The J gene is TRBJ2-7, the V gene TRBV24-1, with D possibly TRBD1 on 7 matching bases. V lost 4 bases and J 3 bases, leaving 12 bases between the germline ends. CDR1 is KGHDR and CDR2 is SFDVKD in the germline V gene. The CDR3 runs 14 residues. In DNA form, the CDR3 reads TGTGCCACCAGTGACCGCAGGGGGGACTACGAGCAGTACTTC. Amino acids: CATSDRRGDYEQYF.

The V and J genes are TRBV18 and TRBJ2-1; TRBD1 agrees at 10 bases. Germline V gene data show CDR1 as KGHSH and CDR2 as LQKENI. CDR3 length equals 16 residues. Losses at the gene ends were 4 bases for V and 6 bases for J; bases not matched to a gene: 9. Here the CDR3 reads CASSQPGTGVPNEQFF. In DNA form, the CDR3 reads TGTGCCAGCTCACAACCGGGGACAGGGGTTCCCAATGAGCAGTTCTTC.

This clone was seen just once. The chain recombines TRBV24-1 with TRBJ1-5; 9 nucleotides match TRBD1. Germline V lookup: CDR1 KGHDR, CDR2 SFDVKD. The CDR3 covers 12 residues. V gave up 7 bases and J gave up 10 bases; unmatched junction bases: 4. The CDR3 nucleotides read TGTGCCACCAGCGGGACAGGGTCTCCCCAGCATTTT. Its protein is CATSGTGSPQHF.

The CDR3 loop reads CASRKRGNTEAFF. DNA of the CDR3: TGCGCCAGCCGCAAACGAGGGAACACTGAAGCTTTCTTT. J is TRBJ1-1 and V is TRBV5-1; D unclear. The germline V gene encodes CDR1 SGHRS and CDR2 YFSETQ. The V and J ends lost 7 bases and 1 base respectively, with 11 bases between them. The CDR3 runs 13 residues. Combining the CDR3 with reference TRBV5-1 and TRBJ1-1 gives the whole variable domain KAGVTQTPRYLIKTRGQQVTLSCSPISGHRSVSWYQQTPGQGLQFLFEYFSETQRNKGNFPGRFSGRQFSNSRSEMNVSTLELGDSALYLCASRKRGNTEAFFGQGTRLTVV.

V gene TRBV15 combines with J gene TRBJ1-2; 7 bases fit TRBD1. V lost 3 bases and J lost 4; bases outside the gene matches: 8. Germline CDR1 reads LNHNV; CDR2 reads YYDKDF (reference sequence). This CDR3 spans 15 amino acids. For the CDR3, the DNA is TGTGCCACCAGCAGGCAGGGGGGAGGAGGCTATGGCTACACCTTC. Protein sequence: CATSRQGGGGYGYTF. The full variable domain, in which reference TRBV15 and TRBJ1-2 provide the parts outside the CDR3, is DAMVIQNPRYQVTQFGKPVTLSCSQTLNHNVMYWYQQKSSQAPKLLFHYYDKDFNNEADTPDNFQSRRPNTSFCFLDIRSPGLGDTAMYLCATSRQGGGGYGYTFGSGTRLTVV.

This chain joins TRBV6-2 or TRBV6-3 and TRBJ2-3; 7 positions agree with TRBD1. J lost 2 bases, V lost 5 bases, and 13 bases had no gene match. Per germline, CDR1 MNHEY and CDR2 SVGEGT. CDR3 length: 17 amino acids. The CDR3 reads CASSPAKRGPFTDTQYF. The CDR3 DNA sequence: TGTGCCAGCAGTCCAGCCAAAAGGGGGCCCTTCACAGATACGCAGTATTTT.

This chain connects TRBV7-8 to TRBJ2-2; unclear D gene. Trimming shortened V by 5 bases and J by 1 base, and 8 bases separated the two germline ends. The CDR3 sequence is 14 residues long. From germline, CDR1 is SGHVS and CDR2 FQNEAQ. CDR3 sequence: CASSMRRNTGELFF. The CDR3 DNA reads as TGTGCCAGCAGCATGAGACGGAACACCGGGGAGCTGTTTTTT.

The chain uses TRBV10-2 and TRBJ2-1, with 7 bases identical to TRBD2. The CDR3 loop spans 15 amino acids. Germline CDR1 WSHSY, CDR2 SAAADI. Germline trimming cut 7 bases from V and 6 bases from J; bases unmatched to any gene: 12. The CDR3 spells CASKPGLADFNEQFF. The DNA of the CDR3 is TGCGCCAGCAAACCAGGGCTAGCGGATTTCAATGAGCAGTTCTTC.

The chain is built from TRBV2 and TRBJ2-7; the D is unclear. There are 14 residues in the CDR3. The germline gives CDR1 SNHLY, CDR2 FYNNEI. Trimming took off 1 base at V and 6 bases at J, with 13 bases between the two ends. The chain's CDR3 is CASSEEKVGFEQYF. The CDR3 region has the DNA TGTGCCAGCAGTGAAGAGAAGGTGGGGTTCGAGCAGTACTTC.

For the CDR3, the DNA is TGTGCCAGAAAAGGATCGAACACTGAAGCTTTCTTT. Amino acid sequence: CARKGSNTEAFF. The gene calls are TRBV12-3 or TRBV12-4 and TRBJ1-1, with D unresolved. Trimming removed 9 bases at V and 1 base at J, with 9 bases between. CDR3 size: 12 residues.